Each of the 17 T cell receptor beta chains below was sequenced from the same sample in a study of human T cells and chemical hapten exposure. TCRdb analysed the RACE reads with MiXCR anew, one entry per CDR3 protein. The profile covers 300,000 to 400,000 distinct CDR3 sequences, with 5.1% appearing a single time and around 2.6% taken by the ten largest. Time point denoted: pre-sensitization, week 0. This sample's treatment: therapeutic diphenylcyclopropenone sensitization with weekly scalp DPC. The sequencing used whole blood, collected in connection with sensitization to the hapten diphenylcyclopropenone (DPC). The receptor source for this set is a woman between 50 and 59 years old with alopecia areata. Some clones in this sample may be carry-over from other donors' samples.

CDR3 protein: CASSRQVFQNTGELFF. CDR3 in DNA: TGTGCCAGCAGCCGACAGGTTTTCCAGAACACCGGGGAGCTGTTTTTT. The chain uses TRBV3-1 and TRBJ2-2, with D tentatively TRBD1 (6 bases). Germline V gene lookup returns CDR1 LGHDT and CDR2 YNNKEL (reference sequence). The CDR3 has 16 residues. The V and J ends lost 4 bases and 1 base respectively, with 13 bases between them.

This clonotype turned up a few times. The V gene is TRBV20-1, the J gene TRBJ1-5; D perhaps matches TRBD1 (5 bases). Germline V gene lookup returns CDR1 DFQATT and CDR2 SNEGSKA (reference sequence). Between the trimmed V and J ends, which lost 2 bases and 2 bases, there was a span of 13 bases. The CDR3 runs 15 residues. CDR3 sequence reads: CSARWGRRGNQPQHF. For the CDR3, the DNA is TGCAGTGCTAGATGGGGCCGGCGAGGCAATCAGCCCCAGCATTTT.

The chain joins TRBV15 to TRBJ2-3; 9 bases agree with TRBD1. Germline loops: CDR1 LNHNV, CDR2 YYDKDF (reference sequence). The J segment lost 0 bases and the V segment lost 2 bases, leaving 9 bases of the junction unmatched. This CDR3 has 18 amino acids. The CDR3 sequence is CATSRFRGQGISTDTQYF. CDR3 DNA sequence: TGTGCCACCAGCAGATTCCGGGGACAGGGAATCAGCACAGATACGCAGTATTTT.

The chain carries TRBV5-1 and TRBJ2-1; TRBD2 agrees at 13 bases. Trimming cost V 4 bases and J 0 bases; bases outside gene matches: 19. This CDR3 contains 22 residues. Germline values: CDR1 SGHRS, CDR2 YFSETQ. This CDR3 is CASSRTFSSTSGGSSSYNEQFF. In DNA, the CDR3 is TGCGCCAGCAGCCGGACCTTCTCTTCGACTAGCGGGGGGTCGAGCTCCTACAATGAGCAGTTCTTC.

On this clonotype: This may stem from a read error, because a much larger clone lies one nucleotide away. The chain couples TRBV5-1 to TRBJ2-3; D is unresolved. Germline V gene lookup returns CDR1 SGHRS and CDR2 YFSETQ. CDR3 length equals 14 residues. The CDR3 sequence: CASSLGHLTDTLYF. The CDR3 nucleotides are TGCGCCAGCAGCTTGGGACACCTCACAGATACGCTGTATTTT.

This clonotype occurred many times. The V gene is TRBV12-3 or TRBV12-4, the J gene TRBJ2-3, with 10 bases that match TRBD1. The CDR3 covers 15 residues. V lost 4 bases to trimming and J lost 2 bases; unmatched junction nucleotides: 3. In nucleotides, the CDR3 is TGTGCCAGCAGTTCGGGACAGGGGATCACAGATACGCAGTATTTT. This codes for CASSSGQGITDTQYF.

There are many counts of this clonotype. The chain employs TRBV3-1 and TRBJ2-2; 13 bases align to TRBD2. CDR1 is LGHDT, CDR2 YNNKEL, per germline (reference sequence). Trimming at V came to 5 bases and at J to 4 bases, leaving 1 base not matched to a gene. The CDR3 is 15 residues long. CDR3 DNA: TGTGCCAGCAGCGGGACTAGCGGGGTCACCGGGGAGCTGTTTTTT. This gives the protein CASSGTSGVTGELFF. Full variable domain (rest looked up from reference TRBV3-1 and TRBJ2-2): DTAVSQTPKYLVTQMGNDKSIKCEQNLGHDTMYWYKQDSKKFLKIMFSYNNKELIINETVPNRFSPKSPDKAHLNLHINSLELGDSAVYFCASSGTSGVTGELFFGEGSRLTVL.

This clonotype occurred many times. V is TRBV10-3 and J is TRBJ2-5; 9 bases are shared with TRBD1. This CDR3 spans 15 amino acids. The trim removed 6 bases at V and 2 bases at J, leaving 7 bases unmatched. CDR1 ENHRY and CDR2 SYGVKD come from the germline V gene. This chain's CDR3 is CAIRTTGTGQETQYF. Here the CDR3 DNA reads TGTGCCATCAGGACCACCGGGACAGGGCAAGAGACCCAGTACTTC.

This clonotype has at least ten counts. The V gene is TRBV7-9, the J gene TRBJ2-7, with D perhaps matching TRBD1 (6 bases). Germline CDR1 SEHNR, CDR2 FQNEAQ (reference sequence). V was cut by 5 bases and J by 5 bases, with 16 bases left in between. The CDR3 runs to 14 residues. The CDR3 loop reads CASSRNTGHDEQYF. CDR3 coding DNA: TGTGCCAGCAGCCGAAACACAGGGCACGACGAGCAGTACTTC. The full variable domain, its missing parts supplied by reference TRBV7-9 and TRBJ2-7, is DTGVSQNPRHKITKRGQNVTFRCDPISEHNRLYWYRQTLGQGPEFLTYFQNEAQLEKSRLLSDRFSAERPKGSFSTLEIQRTEQGDSAMYLCASSRNTGHDEQYFGPGTRLTVT.

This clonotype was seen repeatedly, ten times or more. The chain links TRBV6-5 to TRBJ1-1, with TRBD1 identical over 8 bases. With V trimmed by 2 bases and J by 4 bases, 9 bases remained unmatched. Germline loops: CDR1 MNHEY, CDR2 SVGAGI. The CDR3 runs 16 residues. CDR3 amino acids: CASSYGQGAWGTEAFF. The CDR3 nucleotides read TGTGCCAGCAGTTACGGGCAGGGGGCGTGGGGCACTGAAGCTTTCTTT.

The CDR3 protein is CATSREPFDEQFF. The CDR3 DNA reads TGTGCCACCAGCAGAGAGCCTTTCGATGAGCAGTTCTTC. This sequence joins TRBV15 and TRBJ2-1; no clear D. Germline CDR1 is LNHNV and CDR2 is YYDKDF (reference sequence). Trimming shortened V by 0 bases and J by 8 bases, and 8 bases separated the two germline ends. The CDR3 length is 13 residues.

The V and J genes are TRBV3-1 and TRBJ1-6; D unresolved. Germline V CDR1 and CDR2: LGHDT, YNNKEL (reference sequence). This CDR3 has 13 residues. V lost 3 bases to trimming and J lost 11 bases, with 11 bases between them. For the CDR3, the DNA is TGTGCCAGCAGCCACAGAACCCGAGCACCCCTCCACTTT. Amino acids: CASSHRTRAPLHF.

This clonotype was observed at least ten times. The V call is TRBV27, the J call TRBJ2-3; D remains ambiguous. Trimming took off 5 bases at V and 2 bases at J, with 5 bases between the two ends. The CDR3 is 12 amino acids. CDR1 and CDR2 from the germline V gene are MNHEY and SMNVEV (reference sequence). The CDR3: CASSDITDTQYF. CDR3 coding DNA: TGTGCCAGCAGTGACATCACAGATACGCAGTATTTT.

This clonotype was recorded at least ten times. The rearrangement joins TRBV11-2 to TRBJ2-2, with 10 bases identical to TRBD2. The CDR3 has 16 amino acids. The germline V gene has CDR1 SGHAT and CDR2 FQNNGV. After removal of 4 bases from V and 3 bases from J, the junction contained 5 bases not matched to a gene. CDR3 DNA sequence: TGTGCCAGCAGCTCCCGGACTAGCGGATACACCGGGGAGCTGTTTTTT. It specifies CASSSRTSGYTGELFF.

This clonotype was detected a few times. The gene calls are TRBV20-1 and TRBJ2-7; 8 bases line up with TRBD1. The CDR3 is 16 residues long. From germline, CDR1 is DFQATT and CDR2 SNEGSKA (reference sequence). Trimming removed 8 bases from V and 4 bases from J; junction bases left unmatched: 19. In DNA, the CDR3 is TGCAGTCATAGAACAGGGGCGCCAACAGGGGGATACGAGCAGTACTTC. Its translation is CSHRTGAPTGGYEQYF.

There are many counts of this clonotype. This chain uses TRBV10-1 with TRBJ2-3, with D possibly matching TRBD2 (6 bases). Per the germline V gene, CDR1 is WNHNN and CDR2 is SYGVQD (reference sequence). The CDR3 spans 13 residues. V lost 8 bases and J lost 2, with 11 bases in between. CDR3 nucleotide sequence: TGCGCCAGCCGGAGGGGCCCCACAGATACGCAGTATTTT. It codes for CASRRGPTDTQYF.

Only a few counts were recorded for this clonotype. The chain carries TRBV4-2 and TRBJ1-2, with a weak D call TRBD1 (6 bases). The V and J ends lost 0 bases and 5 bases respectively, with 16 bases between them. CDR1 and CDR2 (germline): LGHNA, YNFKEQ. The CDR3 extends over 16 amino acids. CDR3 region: CASSQDRAGARYGYTF. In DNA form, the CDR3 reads TGTGCCAGCAGCCAAGATAGGGCAGGGGCAAGGTATGGCTACACCTTC.